These T cell receptor beta chains were read from a single sample in a study of blood T cell repertoires in COVID-19. Clones were read by immunoSEQ multiplex PCR, and TCRdb kept only the in-frame ones, dropping some. The table has 300,000 to 350,000 clones, 88% seen once; the top ten hold just under 7.5%. Sequencing was done on a sample of peripheral blood. The receptors come from a woman in her 70s with COVID-19, enrolled during active disease. The CDR3 runs from the conserved cysteine through the conserved F or W. A D gene is named only where the DNA matches it firmly. Clone size, where shown, is once, few, many, or a class for clones that have expanded.

d_gene: -
v_gene: TRBV4-3
j_gene: TRBJ1-2
abundance: -
CDR3nt: TGCGCCAGCAGCCAAGATAGGAGGGGAGGAGGCTACACCTTC
CDR3aa: CASSQDRRGGGYTF

d_gene: TRBD1
v_gene: TRBV18
j_gene: TRBJ2-2
abundance: -
CDR3nt: TGTGCCAGCTCACCGCAATCTCCGGGACAGGGTAACACCGGGGAGCTGTTTTTT
CDR3aa: CASSPQSPGQGNTGELFF

d_gene: TRBD1
v_gene: TRBV19
j_gene: TRBJ1-5
abundance: -
CDR3nt: TGTGCCAGTAGTATAATTGGGCAGGGGGCTATCAATCAGCCCCAGCATTTT
CDR3aa: CASSIIGQGAINQPQHF

d_gene: TRBD1
v_gene: TRBV24-1
j_gene: TRBJ2-5
abundance: -
CDR3nt: TGTGCCACGGGACAGGGGGCTTTGGAGACCCAGTACTTC
CDR3aa: CATGQGALETQYF

d_gene: TRBD2
v_gene: TRBV18
j_gene: TRBJ2-6
abundance: once
CDR3nt: TGTGCCAGCTCACCCCTTGGCGGGGGGGTCTCTGGGGCCAACGTCCTGACTTTC
CDR3aa: CASSPLGGGVSGANVLTF

d_gene: -
v_gene: TRBV6-5
j_gene: TRBJ1-5
abundance: -
CDR3nt: TGTGCCAGCAGTCTCGGTGGGGACACTCAGCCCCAGCATTTT
CDR3aa: CASSLGGDTQPQHF

d_gene: -
v_gene: TRBV3-1/TRBV3-2
j_gene: TRBJ2-1
abundance: -
CDR3nt: TGTGCCAGCAGCGCCCAATACGGCAGGCCGTTCTTC
CDR3aa: CASSAQYGRPFF

d_gene: -
v_gene: TRBV28
j_gene: TRBJ1-1
abundance: -
CDR3nt: TGTGCCAGCAGTTCCTCGGGAGCCACTGAAGCTTTCTTT
CDR3aa: CASSSSGATEAFF

d_gene: -
v_gene: TRBV30
j_gene: TRBJ1-5
abundance: -
CDR3nt: TGTGCCTGGAGTGCCTTAGGACTTGGACAGCCCCAGCATTTT
CDR3aa: CAWSALGLGQPQHF

d_gene: TRBD2
v_gene: TRBV2
j_gene: TRBJ2-5
abundance: -
CDR3nt: TGTGCCAGCAGTGGACTAGCGGGGAGAGAGACCCAGTACTTC
CDR3aa: CASSGLAGRETQYF

d_gene: TRBD1
v_gene: TRBV25-1
j_gene: TRBJ1-1
abundance: -
CDR3nt: TGTGCCAGCAGTGGATTACAGGGGGCGAGCACTGAAGCTTTCTTT
CDR3aa: CASSGLQGASTEAFF

d_gene: -
v_gene: TRBV6-5
j_gene: TRBJ2-2
abundance: -
CDR3nt: TGTGCCAGCAGTTACTTGGGGGCAGGCGGGGAGCTGTTTTTT
CDR3aa: CASSYLGAGGELFF

d_gene: -
v_gene: TRBV15
j_gene: TRBJ2-7
abundance: -
CDR3nt: TGTGCCACCAGCAGAGATCGAACAGATTCCTACGAGCAGTACTTC
CDR3aa: CATSRDRTDSYEQYF

d_gene: -
v_gene: TRBV4-3
j_gene: TRBJ1-6
abundance: once
CDR3nt: TGCGCCAGCAGCCAGGACAGAGATAATTCACCCCTCCACTTT
CDR3aa: CASSQDRDNSPLHF

d_gene: TRBD1
v_gene: TRBV5-1
j_gene: TRBJ1-1
abundance: few
CDR3nt: TGCGCCAGCAGTTCGGGACAGGGCTACGGCACTGAAGCTTTCTTT
CDR3aa: CASSSGQGYGTEAFF

d_gene: TRBD2
v_gene: TRBV7-8
j_gene: TRBJ2-1
abundance: -
CDR3nt: TGTGCCAGCAGCTTACAGAGGCCTAGCGGGGTCTCGAGCTCCTACAATGAGCAGTTCTTC
CDR3aa: CASSLQRPSGVSSSYNEQFF

d_gene: -
v_gene: TRBV19
j_gene: TRBJ1-5
abundance: -
CDR3nt: TGTGCCAGTAGCAATGGGGCAGGGCATAGCAATCAGCCCCAGCATTTT
CDR3aa: CASSNGAGHSNQPQHF

d_gene: TRBD1
v_gene: TRBV5-1
j_gene: TRBJ2-5
abundance: -
CDR3nt: TGCGCCAGCAGCGAGGACAGGGAAGAGACCCAGTACTTC
CDR3aa: CASSEDREETQYF

d_gene: -
v_gene: TRBV30
j_gene: TRBJ2-3
abundance: few
CDR3nt: TGTGCCTGGAGTCGTATAAGCACAGATACGCAGTATTTT
CDR3aa: CAWSRISTDTQYF

d_gene: -
v_gene: TRBV6-5
j_gene: TRBJ2-2
abundance: -
CDR3nt: TGTGCCAGCAGTTACTCGAGCGCCGGGGAGCTGTTTTTT
CDR3aa: CASSYSSAGELFF

d_gene: TRBD2
v_gene: TRBV11-1
j_gene: TRBJ2-1
abundance: -
CDR3nt: TGTGCCAGCAGCGCTCAGCGGGGGTCCTACAATGAGCAGTTCTTC
CDR3aa: CASSAQRGSYNEQFF

d_gene: -
v_gene: TRBV29-1
j_gene: TRBJ1-2
abundance: -
CDR3nt: TGCAGCGTTCTCCGGCCAGGGAACGATCCGGGACTCACGGAGAATGGCTACACCTTC
CDR3aa: CSVLRPGNDPGLTENGYTF

d_gene: TRBD2
v_gene: TRBV7-9
j_gene: TRBJ2-2
abundance: -
CDR3nt: TGTGCCAGCAGCCCGCCCCGGGGGGGAACTAACACCGGGGAGCTGTTTTTT
CDR3aa: CASSPPRGGTNTGELFF

d_gene: -
v_gene: TRBV29-1
j_gene: TRBJ1-1
abundance: once
CDR3nt: TGCAGCGCTATTCAGATGAACACTGAAGCTTTCTTT
CDR3aa: CSAIQMNTEAFF

d_gene: -
v_gene: TRBV7-2
j_gene: TRBJ1-3
abundance: -
CDR3nt: TGTGCCAGCAGCGCAGTGGTCTCCGGAAACACCATATATTTT
CDR3aa: CASSAVVSGNTIYF

d_gene: TRBD1
v_gene: TRBV28
j_gene: TRBJ1-5
abundance: -
CDR3nt: TGTGCCAGCAGTTTATGGGACAGGGACAATCAGCCCCAGCATTTT
CDR3aa: CASSLWDRDNQPQHF

d_gene: -
v_gene: TRBV19
j_gene: TRBJ2-3
abundance: -
CDR3nt: TGTGCCAGTAGTACGTGGTCAGAGACTAGCACAGATACGCAGTATTTT
CDR3aa: CASSTWSETSTDTQYF

d_gene: TRBD2
v_gene: TRBV7-8
j_gene: TRBJ2-4
abundance: -
CDR3nt: TGTGCCAGCAGCCCCAAGGTGGCGGGGGGCCTAGCCAAAAACATTCAGTACTTC
CDR3aa: CASSPKVAGGLAKNIQYF